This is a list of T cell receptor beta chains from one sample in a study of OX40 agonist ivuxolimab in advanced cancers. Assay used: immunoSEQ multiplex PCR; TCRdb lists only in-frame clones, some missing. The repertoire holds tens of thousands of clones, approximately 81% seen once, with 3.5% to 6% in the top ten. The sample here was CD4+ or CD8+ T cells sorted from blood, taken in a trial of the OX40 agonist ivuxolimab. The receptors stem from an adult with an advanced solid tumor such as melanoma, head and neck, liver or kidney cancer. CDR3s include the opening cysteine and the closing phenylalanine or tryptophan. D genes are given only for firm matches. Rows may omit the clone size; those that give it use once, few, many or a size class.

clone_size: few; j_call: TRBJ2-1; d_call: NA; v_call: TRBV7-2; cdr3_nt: TGTGCCAGCAGCGCAGGAGCGGCATCCTACAATGAGCAGTTCTTC; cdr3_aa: CASSAGAASYNEQFF
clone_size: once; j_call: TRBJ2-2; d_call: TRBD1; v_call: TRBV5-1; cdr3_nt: TGCGCCAGCAGCCCGGACAGGGAAGACGGGGAGCTGTTTTTT; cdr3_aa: CASSPDREDGELFF
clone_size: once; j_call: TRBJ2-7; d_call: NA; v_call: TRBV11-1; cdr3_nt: TGTGCCAGCAGCTTACAGGGGGGTGCCGAGCAGTACTTC; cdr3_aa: CASSLQGGAEQYF
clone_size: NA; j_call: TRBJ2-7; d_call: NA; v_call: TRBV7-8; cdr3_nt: TGTGCCAGCAGCCTACCGGGACTGCCGCAGTGGGAGCAGTACTTC; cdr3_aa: CASSLPGLPQWEQYF
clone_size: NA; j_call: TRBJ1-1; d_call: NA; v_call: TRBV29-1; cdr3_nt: TGCAGCGACAGGGTCCCACTCTCTGAAGCTTTCTTT; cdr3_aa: CSDRVPLSEAFF
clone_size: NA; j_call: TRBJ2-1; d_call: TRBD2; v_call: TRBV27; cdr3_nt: TGTGCCAGCAGTTTAAAAGCGGGAGGTTCCAATGAGCAGTTCTTC; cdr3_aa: CASSLKAGGSNEQFF
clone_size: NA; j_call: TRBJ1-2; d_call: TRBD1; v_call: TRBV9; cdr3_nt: TGTGCCAGCAGCGCGACGACAGGGCCCCTCTATGGCTACACCTTC; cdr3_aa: CASSATTGPLYGYTF
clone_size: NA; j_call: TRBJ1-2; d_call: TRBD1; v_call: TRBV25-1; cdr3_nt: TGTGCCAGCAGCCCTCCTGAGGGGGCATATGGCTACACCTTC; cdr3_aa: CASSPPEGAYGYTF
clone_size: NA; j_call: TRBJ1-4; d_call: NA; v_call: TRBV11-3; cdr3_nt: TGTGCCAGCAGCCCAGGGAGCGCTAATGAAAAACTGTCTTTT; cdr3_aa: CASSPGSANEKLSF
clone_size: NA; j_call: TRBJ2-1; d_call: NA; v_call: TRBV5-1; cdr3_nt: TGCGCCAGCAGCTTGGACGGGGGTTACAATGAGCAGTTCTTC; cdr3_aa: CASSLDGGYNEQFF
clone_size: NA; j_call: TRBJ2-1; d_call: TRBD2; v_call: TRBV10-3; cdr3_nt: TGTGCCATCAGTGAACGTCTAGCGGGGGCATTGCCCTACAATGAGCAGTTCTTC; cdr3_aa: CAISERLAGALPYNEQFF
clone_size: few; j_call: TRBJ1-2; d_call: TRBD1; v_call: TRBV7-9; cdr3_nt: TGTGCCAGCAGCTCTAACAGGGGGTACTATGGCTACACCTTC; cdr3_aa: CASSSNRGYYGYTF
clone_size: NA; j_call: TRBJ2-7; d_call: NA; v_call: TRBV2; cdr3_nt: TGTGCCAGCACTGACCCCAGGGGCGGAGGGTACGAGCAGTACTTC; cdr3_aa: CASTDPRGGGYEQYF
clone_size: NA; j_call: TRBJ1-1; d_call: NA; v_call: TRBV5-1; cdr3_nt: TGCGCCAGCAGCTTGTCACAGACGAACACTGAAGCTTTCTTT; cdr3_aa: CASSLSQTNTEAFF